This TCR beta chain was recorded in a study of T cells in women clearing cervical HPV infection listed by TCRdb under 2018. Notes on the research overall: The cases were about 23 women with histologically confirmed HPV16-related CIN3 or worse, and 2 of those women had invasive cancers. The controls were 25 women whose single incident HPV16 infection cleared within 12 months with no development of precancer or cancer. Blood from cases was collected at the visit at which the lesion was first identified, whereas blood from controls was collected once infection was no longer detected. Among cases, blood sampling came a median of almost 150 days after lesion detection, with an interquartile range of 90 to 200 days. Because only a few women had HLA typing data, the possibility that HLA type acted as a confounder could not be ruled out. This exploratory proof-of-principle case-control study, nested within the Guanacaste HPV Natural History Study in Costa Rica, compared TCR repertoires among women with different cervical HPV16 outcomes. Cases were matched to controls by age within five years and by the year the sample was collected. Cases had a median age of almost 35 years and controls had a median age of approximately 38, with no significant differences in baseline characteristics. In the parent cohort, 8,500 to 12,000 women aged 18 or older were enrolled in Guanacaste, Costa Rica, during about 1992 to 1994 and were followed for seven years. As quality controls, five blinded duplicates were added to each group, bringing the total to 60 or so samples made up of about 50 participants and approximately 10 replicates. Overall study results and their limits: Whether associations preceded infection or resulted from infection could not be shown with the cross-sectional design, and effector/memory subsets and HPV-specific T cells were not isolated. Because T-cell numbers per sample were unknown, differences in richness could reflect varying T-cell content rather than repertoire biology. Lower TRBV6-7 relative abundance was observed in cases than in controls (about 0.099% versus 0.17%; Bonferroni P = 0.0008). Random forest classifiers that combined richness and V gene abundances separated cases from controls with an estimated AUC of around 0.8. CIN3+ cases had significantly higher TCR repertoire richness than controls across sequencing depths, but evenness did not differ between the groups.

Including cysteine and phenylalanine, the CDR3 has 16 amino acids. The CDR3 was read in part: 39 bases, with the frame set at base 1. Here V drops 3 bases and J drops 5 bases, and the junction holds 12 bases not matched to any gene. In the germline V gene (reference sequence), CDR1 corresponds to DFQATT and CDR2 to SNEGSKA. Every participant had a single incident cervical HPV16 infection, and women with prevalent HPV16 infections were excluded. Cervical HPV DNA was detected by MY09/MY11 PCR and genotyped by dot-blot hybridization. Roughly 15 mL of heparinized blood was centrifuged, after which the buffy coat was aliquoted, frozen at -30 degrees C, and then stored at -80 degrees C. Genomic DNA was extracted from buffy coat specimens using QIAGEN kits. The immunoSEQ assay used multiplex PCR to amplify TCR beta CDR3 regions from an average of roughly 1.2 ug of genomic DNA per sample. To correct primer bias, the assay used a complete synthetic TCR repertoire to set an amplification baseline. The amplicons were sequenced using the Illumina platform. As for the authors' bioinformatics: Sequences were error-corrected by clustering with frequency ratios and a modified nearest-neighbor algorithm and were then analyzed in the immunoSEQ Analyzer with IMGT gene definitions. At each rarefaction depth, TCR richness and evenness were averaged across 20 rarefaction repeats, and any sample with fewer sequences than the depth was left out. Wilcoxon rank sum tests with FDR correction were used to compare V, D and J gene relative abundances between the groups. Blinded duplicates gave an intraclass correlation of 95% to 97% for TCR richness and an average of about 76% across 70 or so gene segments. This immuneACCESS table, as held by TCRdb, lists in-frame sequences with V and J called but not all clones. Of the missing ones, under half trace to an unresolved V gene in checked studies; the others have no known cause. The DNA was the basis for D and trimming; V, J and clone size are from that table. The sample table gives around 30,000 clones. The ten largest clonotypes hold 7.8% of the sample.

About this clone: Its antigen is currently not known. The CDR3 extends 3 residues past the end of the read, so its final part is completed from the germline J gene.

The specimen sequenced was blood buffy coat. Rearrangement joined TRBV20-1 to TRBJ2-3, with 9 bases aligning to TRBD2. The clonotype originates from a woman between 18 and 69 years old with a cervical HPV16 infection that either progressed to CIN3+ or cleared (not recorded which). The CDR3 protein is CSARPLAGVGEDTQYF. The covered CDR3 bases are TGCAGTGCTAGGCCCTTAGCGGGAGTAGGAGAAGATACG.